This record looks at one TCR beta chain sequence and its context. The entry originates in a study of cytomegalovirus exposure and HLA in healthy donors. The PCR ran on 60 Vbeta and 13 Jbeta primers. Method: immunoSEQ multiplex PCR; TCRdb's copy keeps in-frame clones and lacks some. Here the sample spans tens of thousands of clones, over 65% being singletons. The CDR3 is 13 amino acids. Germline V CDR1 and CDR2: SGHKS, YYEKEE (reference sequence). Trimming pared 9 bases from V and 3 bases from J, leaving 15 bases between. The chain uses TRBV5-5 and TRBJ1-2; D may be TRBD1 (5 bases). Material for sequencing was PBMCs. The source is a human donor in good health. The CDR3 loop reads CATGRGRDYGYTF. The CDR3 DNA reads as TGTGCCACGGGTCGGGGGAGGGACTATGGCTACACCTTC.